This record looks at one TCR beta chain sequence and its context. Some clones are missing from TCRdb's copy, which holds only in-frame ones; the method was immunoSEQ multiplex PCR. The sample lists 350,000 or so clones, around 87% seen once, with more than 9% in the top ten. CDR1 is SGHVS, CDR2 FQNEAQ, per germline. V lost 1 base, J lost 2 bases, and 10 bases stayed unmatched. This CDR3 is built from 19 residues. While infection was still active, Seattle patients were enrolled and then followed longitudinally. This sample is drawn from a study of blood T cell repertoires in COVID-19. Study as a whole: The analysed material was cDNA or gDNA that came from T cells, B-cell-depleted T cells, or PBMCs.

The sample taken for sequencing was peripheral blood. This clonotype was obtained from a woman aged 30 to 39 with COVID-19, enrolled during active disease. V is TRBV7-8 and J is TRBJ2-6; TRBD1 matches at 8 bases. CDR3 loop: CASSLETQVTGAGANVLTF. CDR3 sequence (DNA): TGTGCCAGCAGCTTAGAGACCCAGGTGACAGGGGCTGGGGCCAACGTCCTGACTTTC. The entire variable domain, with the rest obtained from reference TRBV7-8 and TRBJ2-6, is as follows: GAGVSQSPRYKVAKRGQDVALRCDPISGHVSLFWYQQALGQGPEFLTYFQNEAQLDKSGLPSDRFFAERPEGSVSTLKIQRTQQEDSAVYLCASSLETQVTGAGANVLTFGAGSRLTVL.